This TCR beta chain was identified in a study of cytomegalovirus exposure and HLA in healthy donors. Findings and caveats of the study: In a later analysis, HLA-associated beta chains showed higher expansion and lower generation probabilities than comparable chains.

V was cut by 7 bases and J by 3 bases, with 16 bases left in between. CDR1 and CDR2 from the germline V gene are MDHEN and SYDVKM. The CDR3 sequence is 14 residues long. This clone was found a few times. As yet, its antigen is unknown. 13 Jbeta primers and 60 Vbeta primers were used for the PCR. Using immunoSEQ multiplex PCR, the repertoire was profiled, and TCRdb retains in-frame clones only, with some absent. The data contain over 150,000 clones, 73% of them seen just once; the ten biggest clones take up under 7%. The gene calls are TRBV28 and TRBJ2-7; D call uncertain. Input material: PBMCs. The clonotype was recovered from a woman in her late teens or twenties in good health and CMV-seropositive. CDR3 region: CASNPLPPVYEQYF. The CDR3 nucleotides read TGTGCCAGCAACCCACTCCCTCCGGTCTACGAGCAGTACTTC.